This TCR beta chain comes out of a study of regulatory T cells in long-lasting Graves disease. Study findings and constraints: Reduced TCR diversity was observed in persistent Graves' patients versus newly diagnosed patients.

Libraries of TCR beta came from iRepertoire HTBI primers plus Arm-PCR of CDR3 regions. A single record per CDR3 protein comes from TCRdb applying MiXCR to the multiplex PCR reads. The repertoire holds roughly 440,000 distinct CDR3 sequences, with about a sixth as singletons. Described time point: newly diagnosed GD, antithyroid drugs for less than 3 months. RNA extracted from PBMCs served as the sequencing template. Many counts were recorded for this clonotype. The antigen is unknown. Trimming took 0 bases from V and 4 from J, leaving 9 bases between them. The CDR3 is made up of 14 amino acids. CDR1 and CDR2 from the germline V gene are MNHEY and SVGAGI. These records were also assigned to another study, of T cells in Graves' hyperthyroidism and ophthalmopathy.

The chain recombines TRBV6-5 with TRBJ2-5, with D unresolved. Sequences were derived from peripheral blood mononuclear cells (PBMCs), sampled at new diagnosis, from a patient treated with antithyroid drugs. This TCR derives from a woman aged 18-29 years with Graves disease. DNA of the CDR3: TGTGCCAGCAGTTACTCGGTGGTGGGAGAGACCCAGTACTTC. Residues: CASSYSVVGETQYF.